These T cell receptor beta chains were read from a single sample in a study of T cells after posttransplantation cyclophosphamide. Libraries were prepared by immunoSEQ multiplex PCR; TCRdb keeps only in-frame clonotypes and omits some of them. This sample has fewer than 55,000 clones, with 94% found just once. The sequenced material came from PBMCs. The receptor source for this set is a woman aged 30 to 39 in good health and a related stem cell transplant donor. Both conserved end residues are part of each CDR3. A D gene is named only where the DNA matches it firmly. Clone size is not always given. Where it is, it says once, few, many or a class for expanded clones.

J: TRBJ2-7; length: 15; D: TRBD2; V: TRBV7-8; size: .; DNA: TGTGCCAGCAGCCCAGCCCCTAGCGGGGCCTTTTCGGAGTACTTC; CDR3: CASSPAPSGAFSEYF
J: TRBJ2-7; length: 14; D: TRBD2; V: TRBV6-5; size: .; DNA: TGTGCCAGCACCCCGGGGGGTGGCTCCTACGAGCAGTACTTC; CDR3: CASTPGGGSYEQYF
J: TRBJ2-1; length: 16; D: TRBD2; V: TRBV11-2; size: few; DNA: TGTGCCAGCAGCCTAACCCAGGGAGGGTCCTACAATGAGCAGTTCTTC; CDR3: CASSLTQGGSYNEQFF
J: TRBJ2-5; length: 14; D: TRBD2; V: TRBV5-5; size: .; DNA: TGTGCCAGCAGCTCCGGGGGGTCCCAAGAGACCCAGTACTTC; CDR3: CASSSGGSQETQYF
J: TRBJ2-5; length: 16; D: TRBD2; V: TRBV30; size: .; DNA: TGTGCCTGGAGTGTATGGGGGCGGGGGGGGCAAGAGACCCAGTACTTC; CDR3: CAWSVWGRGGQETQYF
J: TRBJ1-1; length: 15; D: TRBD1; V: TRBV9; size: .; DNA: TGTGCCAGCAGCGGTCACAGGGGCCCCAGCACTGAAGCTTTCTTT; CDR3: CASSGHRGPSTEAFF
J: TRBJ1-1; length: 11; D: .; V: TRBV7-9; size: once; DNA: TGTGCCAGCAGCCTAGTTTATGAAGCTTTCTTT; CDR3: CASSLVYEAFF
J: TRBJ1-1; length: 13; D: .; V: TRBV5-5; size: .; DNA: TGTGCCAGCAGGTACACAGATGCCACTGAAGCTTTCTTT; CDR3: CASRYTDATEAFF
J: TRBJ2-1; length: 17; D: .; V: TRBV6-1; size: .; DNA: TGTGCCAGCAGTGAGAGTTCAGGGGTGGGTTCCTACAATGAGCAGTTCTTC; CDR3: CASSESSGVGSYNEQFF
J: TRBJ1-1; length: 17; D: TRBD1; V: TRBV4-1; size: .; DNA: TGCGCCAGCAGTGGGACAGGAGGATTTGTGGGCAACACTGAAGCTTTCTTT; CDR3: CASSGTGGFVGNTEAFF
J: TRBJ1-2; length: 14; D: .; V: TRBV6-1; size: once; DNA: TGTGCCAGCAGTGACCCAGGGCTCTTCTATGGCTACACCTTC; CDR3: CASSDPGLFYGYTF
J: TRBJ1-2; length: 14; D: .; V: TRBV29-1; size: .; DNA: TGCAGCGCCGGAGGCCCGGCGGCCTCCTATGGCTACACCTTC; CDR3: CSAGGPAASYGYTF